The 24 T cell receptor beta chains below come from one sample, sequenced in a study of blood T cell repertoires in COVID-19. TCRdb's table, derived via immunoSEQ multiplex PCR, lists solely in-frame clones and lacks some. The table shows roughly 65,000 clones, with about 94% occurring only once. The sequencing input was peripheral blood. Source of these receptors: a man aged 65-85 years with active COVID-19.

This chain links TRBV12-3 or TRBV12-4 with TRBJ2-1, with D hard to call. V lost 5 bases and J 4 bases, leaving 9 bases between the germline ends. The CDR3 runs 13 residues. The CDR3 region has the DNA TGTGCCAGCAGTCCGAGGAAATACAATGAGCAGTTCTTC. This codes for CASSPRKYNEQFF.

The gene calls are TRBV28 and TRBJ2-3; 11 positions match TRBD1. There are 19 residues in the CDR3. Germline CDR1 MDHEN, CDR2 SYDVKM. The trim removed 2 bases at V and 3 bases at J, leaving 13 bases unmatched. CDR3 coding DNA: TGTGCCAGCAGTTTAGACCTCCGGGACAGGGGGTTAAGAACAGATACGCAGTATTTT. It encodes CASSLDLRDRGLRTDTQYF.

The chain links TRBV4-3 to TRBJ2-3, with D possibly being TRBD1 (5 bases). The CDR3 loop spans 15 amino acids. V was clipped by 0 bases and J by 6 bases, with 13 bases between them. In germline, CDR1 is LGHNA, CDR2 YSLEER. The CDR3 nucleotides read TGCGCCAGCAGCCAAGATGAAGGGGTAACGGATACGCAGTATTTT. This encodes CASSQDEGVTDTQYF.

DNA of the CDR3: TGTGCCACCAGCAGAGAGGGACAGGGGGCTTACGAGCAGTACTTC. This codes for CATSREGQGAYEQYF. The chain couples TRBV15 to TRBJ2-7, with TRBD1 identical over 12 bases. V trimming: 0 bases; J trimming: 4 bases; junction bases outside the gene matches: 1. CDR1 and CDR2 (germline): LNHNV, YYDKDF (reference sequence). The CDR3 has 15 amino acids.

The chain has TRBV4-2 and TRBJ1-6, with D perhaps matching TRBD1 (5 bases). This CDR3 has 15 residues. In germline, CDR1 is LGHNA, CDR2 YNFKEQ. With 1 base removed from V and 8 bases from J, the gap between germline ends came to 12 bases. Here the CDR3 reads CASSQGGTGYSPLHF. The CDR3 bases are TGTGCCAGCAGCCAAGGGGGCACCGGATATTCACCCCTCCACTTT.

In nucleotides, the CDR3 is TGTGCCAGCAGCCGGTGGCAGGGGGCAGATCGTAACCACGAGCAGTACTTC. This sequence encodes CASSRWQGADRNHEQYF. This chain connects TRBV5-4 to TRBJ2-7; TRBD1 matches 8 bases. V lost 4 bases to trimming and J lost 5 bases; unmatched junction nucleotides: 17. This CDR3 spans 17 amino acids. The germline V gene encodes CDR1 SGHNT and CDR2 YYREEE (reference sequence).

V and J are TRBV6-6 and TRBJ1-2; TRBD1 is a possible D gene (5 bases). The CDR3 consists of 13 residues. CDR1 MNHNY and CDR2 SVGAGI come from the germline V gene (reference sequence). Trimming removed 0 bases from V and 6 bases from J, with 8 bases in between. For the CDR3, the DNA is TGTGCCAGCAGTTACTCCAGGGTTAATGGCTACACCTTC. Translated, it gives CASSYSRVNGYTF.

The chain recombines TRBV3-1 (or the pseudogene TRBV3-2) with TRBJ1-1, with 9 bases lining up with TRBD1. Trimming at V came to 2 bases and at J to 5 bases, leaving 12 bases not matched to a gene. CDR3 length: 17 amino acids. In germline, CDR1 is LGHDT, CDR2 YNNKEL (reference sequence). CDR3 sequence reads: CASSQHSPGQGGTEAFF. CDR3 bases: TGTGCCAGCAGCCAACACTCCCCGGGACAGGGAGGGACTGAAGCTTTCTTT.

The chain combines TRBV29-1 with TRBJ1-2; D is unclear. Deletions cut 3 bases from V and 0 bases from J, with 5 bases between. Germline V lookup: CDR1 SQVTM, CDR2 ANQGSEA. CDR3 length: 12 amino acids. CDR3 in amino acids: CSVDRANYGYTF. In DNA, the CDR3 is TGCAGCGTTGACCGGGCTAACTATGGCTACACCTTC. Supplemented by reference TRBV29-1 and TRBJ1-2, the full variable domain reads SAVISQKPSRDICQRGTSLTIQCQVDSQVTMMFWYRQQPGQSLTLIATANQGSEATYESGFVIDKFPISRPNLTFSTLTVSNMSPEDSSIYLCSVDRANYGYTFGSGTRLTVV.

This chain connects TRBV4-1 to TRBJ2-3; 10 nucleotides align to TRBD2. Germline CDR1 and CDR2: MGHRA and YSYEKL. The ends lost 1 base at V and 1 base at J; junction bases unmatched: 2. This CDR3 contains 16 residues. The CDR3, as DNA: TGCGCCAGCAGCCAAGGACTAGCGGGTGGCACAGATACGCAGTATTTT. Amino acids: CASSQGLAGGTDTQYF.

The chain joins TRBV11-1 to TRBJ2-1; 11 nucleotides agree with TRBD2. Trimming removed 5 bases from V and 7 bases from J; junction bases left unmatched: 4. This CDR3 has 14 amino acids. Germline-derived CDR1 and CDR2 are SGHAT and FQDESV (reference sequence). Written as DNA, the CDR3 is TGTGCCAGCAGCCTTAGCGGGGGGGCAAATGAGCAGTTCTTC. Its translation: CASSLSGGANEQFF.

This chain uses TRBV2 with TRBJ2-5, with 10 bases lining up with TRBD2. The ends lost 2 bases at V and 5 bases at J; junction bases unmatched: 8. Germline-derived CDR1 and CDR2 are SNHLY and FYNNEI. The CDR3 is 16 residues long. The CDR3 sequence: CASSESLLAGMETQYF. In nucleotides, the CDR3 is TGTGCCAGCAGTGAATCCTTACTAGCGGGGATGGAGACCCAGTACTTC.

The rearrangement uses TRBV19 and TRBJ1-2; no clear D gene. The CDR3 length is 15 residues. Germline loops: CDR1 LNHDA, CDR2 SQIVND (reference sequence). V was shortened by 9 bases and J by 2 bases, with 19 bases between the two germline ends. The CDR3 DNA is TGTGCCAGCAGCAACGAGGGATCCAAGAACTATGGCTACACCTTC. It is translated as CASSNEGSKNYGYTF.

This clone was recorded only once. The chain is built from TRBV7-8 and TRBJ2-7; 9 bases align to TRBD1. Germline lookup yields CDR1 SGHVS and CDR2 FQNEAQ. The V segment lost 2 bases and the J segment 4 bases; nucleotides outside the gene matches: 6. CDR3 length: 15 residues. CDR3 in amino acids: CASSLRQGGWYEQYF. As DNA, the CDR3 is TGTGCCAGCAGCTTAAGACAGGGGGGTTGGTACGAGCAGTACTTC.

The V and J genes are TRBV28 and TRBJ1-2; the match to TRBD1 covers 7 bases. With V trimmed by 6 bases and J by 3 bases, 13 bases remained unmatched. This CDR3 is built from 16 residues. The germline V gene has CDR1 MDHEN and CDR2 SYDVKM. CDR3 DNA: TGTGCCAGCAGACGCGCGACAGGGACGTCTGACTATGGCTACACCTTC. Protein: CASRRATGTSDYGYTF.

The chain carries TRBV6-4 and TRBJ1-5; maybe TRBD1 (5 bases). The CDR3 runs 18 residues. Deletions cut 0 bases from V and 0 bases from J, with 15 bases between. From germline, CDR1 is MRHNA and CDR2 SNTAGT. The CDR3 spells CASSDSLSRTPSNQPQHF. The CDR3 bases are TGTGCCAGCAGTGACTCTTTATCCAGGACACCTAGCAATCAGCCCCAGCATTTT.

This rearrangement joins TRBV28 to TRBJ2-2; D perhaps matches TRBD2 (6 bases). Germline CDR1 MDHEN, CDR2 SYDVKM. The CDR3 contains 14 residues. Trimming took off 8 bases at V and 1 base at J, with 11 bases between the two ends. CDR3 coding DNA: TGTGCCAGCGGGAGGACCATGAACACCGGGGAGCTGTTTTTT. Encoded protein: CASGRTMNTGELFF.

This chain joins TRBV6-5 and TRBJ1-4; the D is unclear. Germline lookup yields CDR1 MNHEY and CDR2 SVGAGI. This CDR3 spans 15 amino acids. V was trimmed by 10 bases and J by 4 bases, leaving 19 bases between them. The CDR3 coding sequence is TGTGCCACCCAGTGGGTACCGGGTTTTAATGAAAAACTGTTTTTT. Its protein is CATQWVPGFNEKLFF.

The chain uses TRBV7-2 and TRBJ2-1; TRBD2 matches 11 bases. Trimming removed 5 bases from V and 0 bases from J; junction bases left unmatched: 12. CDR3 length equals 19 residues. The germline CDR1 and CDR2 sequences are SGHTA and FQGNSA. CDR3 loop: CASSPTSGDMINSYNEQFF. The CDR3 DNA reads TGTGCCAGCAGCCCGACTAGCGGGGACATGATCAACTCCTACAATGAGCAGTTCTTC.

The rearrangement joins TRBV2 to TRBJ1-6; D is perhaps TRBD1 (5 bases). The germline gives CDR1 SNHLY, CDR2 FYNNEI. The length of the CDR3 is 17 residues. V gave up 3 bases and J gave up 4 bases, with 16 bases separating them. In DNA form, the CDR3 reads TGTGCCAGCAGTGATCACAGGATCGCTACATATAATTCACCCCTCCACTTT. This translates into CASSDHRIATYNSPLHF.

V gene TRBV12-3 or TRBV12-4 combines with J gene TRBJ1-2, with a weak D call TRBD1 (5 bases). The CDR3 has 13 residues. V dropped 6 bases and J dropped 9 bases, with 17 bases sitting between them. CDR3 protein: CASRGVGEVRYTF. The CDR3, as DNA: TGTGCCAGCAGGGGAGTAGGGGAGGTTCGCTACACCTTC.

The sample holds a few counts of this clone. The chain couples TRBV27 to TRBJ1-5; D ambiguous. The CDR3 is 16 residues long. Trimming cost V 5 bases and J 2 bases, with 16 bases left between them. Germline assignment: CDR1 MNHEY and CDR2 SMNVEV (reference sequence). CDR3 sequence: CASSPTVGERNQPQHF. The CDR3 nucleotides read TGTGCCAGCAGTCCAACGGTCGGGGAGCGCAATCAGCCCCAGCATTTT.

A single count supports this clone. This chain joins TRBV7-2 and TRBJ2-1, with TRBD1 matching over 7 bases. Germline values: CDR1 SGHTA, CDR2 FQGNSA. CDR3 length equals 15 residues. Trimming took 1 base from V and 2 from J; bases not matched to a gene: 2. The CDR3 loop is CASSLDQGAYNEQFF. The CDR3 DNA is TGTGCCAGCAGCTTAGATCAGGGGGCCTACAATGAGCAGTTCTTC.

The chain's CDR3 is CASSYTLPSSPLSGNTIYF. The CDR3 coding sequence is TGTGCCAGCAGTTACACACTACCGAGCAGCCCCTTATCTGGAAACACCATATATTTT. J is TRBJ1-3 and V is TRBV6-2 or TRBV6-3; no definite D call. CDR3 length: 19 residues. V shed 2 bases and J shed 1 base, with 21 bases lying between them. Germline CDR1 MNHEY, CDR2 SVGEGT.